The TCR beta chain described here comes from a study of shared clonotypes between healthy human individuals. Overall study findings and caveats: Limited genetic and exposure-history diversity came from having few donors.

This clone was picked up a small number of times. Its antigen is unidentified. Trimming at V came to 3 bases and at J to 10 bases, leaving 6 bases not matched to a gene. The CDR3 is 16 amino acids. CDR1 and CDR2 from the germline V gene are SGHVT and SQSDAQ. Loaded into unsorted PBMC replicate PCRs was approximately 300 ng DNA, tens of thousands of T cell genomes. Using immunoSEQ multiplex PCR, the repertoire was profiled, and TCRdb retains in-frame clones only, with some absent. The data hold fewer than 700,000 clones, with around 78% observed a single time. This receptor was taken from a woman aged 40 to 50 in good health. Some clones in this sample may be carry-over from other donors' samples. The J gene is TRBJ2-1, the V gene TRBV7-4; TRBD2 agrees at 16 bases. Specimen: PBMCs. The CDR3 sequence: CASSLGLAGGGGEQFF. CDR3 sequence (DNA): TGTGCCAGCAGCTTGGGACTAGCGGGAGGGGGAGGCGAGCAGTTCTTC.